This entry lists 15 T cell receptor beta chains sequenced from one sample in a study of T-cell memory formation after mild COVID-19. TCRdb passed the 5' RACE reads through MiXCR, listing each CDR3 protein once. The table shows some 450,000 distinct CDR3 sequences, with over 15% occurring only once. The sample comprised PBMCs or a T cell subset sorted from them (not recorded which). The receptors were sampled from a man younger than 35 who had mild COVID-19 (a few samples of this study predate the infection). Cell type and time point are not known.

The chain couples TRBV20-1 to TRBJ1-5; D perhaps matches TRBD1 (6 bases). In germline, CDR1 is DFQATT, CDR2 SNEGSKA (reference sequence). Trimming cost V 2 bases and J 2 bases, with 19 bases left between them. The CDR3 contains 17 residues. The CDR3 region has the DNA TGCAGTGCTAGACCTGGGGTCCGGGGGCAACGCAATCAGCCCCAGCATTTT. Protein sequence: CSARPGVRGQRNQPQHF.

This clonotype was counted a few times. The rearrangement uses TRBV7-8 and TRBJ2-7, with D perhaps matching TRBD2 (5 bases). CDR1 is SGHVS, CDR2 FQNEAQ, per germline. Between the trimmed V and J ends, which lost 1 base and 6 bases, there was a span of 13 bases. This CDR3 has 14 amino acids. CDR3 DNA: TGTGCCAGCAGCTTAGACGGGAACCCCGGCGAGCAGTACTTC. The encoded protein is CASSLDGNPGEQYF.

The chain carries TRBV20-1 and TRBJ2-3; either TRBD1 or TRBD2 may fit D (5 bases each). This CDR3 spans 13 amino acids. Germline loops: CDR1 DFQATT, CDR2 SNEGSKA (reference sequence). Trimming took 7 bases from V and 1 from J, leaving 12 bases between them. The CDR3 DNA reads TGCAGTGTCCCGGGACCCGGCACAGATACGCAGTATTTT. Its protein is CSVPGPGTDTQYF.

This clonotype was found many times. This chain connects TRBV5-1 to TRBJ2-1; D is uncertain. Germline CDR1 is SGHRS and CDR2 is YFSETQ. Trimming took 0 bases from V and 7 from J, leaving 5 bases between them. The CDR3 is 12 residues long. The CDR3 is CASSLGQNEQFF. The DNA of the CDR3 is TGCGCCAGCAGCTTGGGCCAGAATGAGCAGTTCTTC.

A few counts support this clonotype. This sequence joins TRBV7-2 and TRBJ2-4, with TRBD1 matching 10 bases. J lost 2 bases, V lost 8 bases, and 9 bases had no gene match. The CDR3 runs to 16 residues. Germline CDR1 SGHTA, CDR2 FQGNSA. CDR3 sequence (DNA): TGTGCCAGCGTACGACAGGGGGCGGGGACCAAAAACATTCAGTACTTC. This sequence encodes CASVRQGAGTKNIQYF. Supplemented by reference TRBV7-2 and TRBJ2-4, the full variable domain reads GAGVSQSPSNKVTEKGKDVELRCDPISGHTALYWYRQSLGQGLEFLIYFQGNSAPDKSGLPSDRFSAERTGGSVSTLTIQRTQQEDSAVYLCASVRQGAGTKNIQYFGAGTRLSVL.

In its sample, this clonotype was seen once. This chain connects TRBV5-1 to TRBJ2-1; perhaps TRBD1 as D (5 bases). Germline assignment: CDR1 SGHRS and CDR2 YFSETQ. This CDR3 contains 16 residues. The V and J ends lost 1 base and 5 bases respectively, with 16 bases between them. CDR3 loop: CASSLPKGRSDNEQFF. The CDR3 DNA is TGCGCCAGCAGCTTGCCAAAGGGGCGATCCGACAATGAGCAGTTCTTC.

This chain joins TRBV20-1 and TRBJ1-2; no reliable D call. The CDR3 totals 11 residues. V dropped 5 bases and J dropped 4 bases, with 8 bases sitting between them. CDR1 is DFQATT and CDR2 is SNEGSKA in the germline V gene (reference sequence). In DNA, the CDR3 is TGCAGTGCTTACATCTCCTATGGCTACACCTTC. Protein sequence: CSAYISYGYTF.

At least ten counts were recorded for this clonotype. This chain uses TRBV7-2 with TRBJ1-6, with D unresolved. The CDR3 sequence is 14 residues long. CDR1 is SGHTA, CDR2 FQGNSA, per germline. Trimming took off 3 bases at V and 9 bases at J, with 12 bases between the two ends. For the CDR3, the DNA is TGTGCCAGCAGCTTTCAAGGGTTCTTTTCACCCCTCCACTTT. It yields the protein CASSFQGFFSPLHF.

The chain uses TRBV7-8 and TRBJ1-5; the D is unclear. Per the germline V gene, CDR1 is SGHVS and CDR2 is FQNEAQ. The ends were cut back, 2 bases at V and 2 bases at J, with 16 bases in the middle. The CDR3 loop spans 17 amino acids. The DNA for the CDR3 is TGTGCCAGCAGCTTATCAAGTAATTCGGCAGGCAATCAGCCCCAGCATTTT. Protein: CASSLSSNSAGNQPQHF.

This clonotype was recorded a few times. The chain joins TRBV2 to TRBJ1-2, with 8 bases that match TRBD1. CDR3 size: 15 residues. Germline trimming cut 6 bases from V and 9 bases from J; bases unmatched to any gene: 15. The germline V gene encodes CDR1 SNHLY and CDR2 FYNNEI. CDR3 sequence reads: CASSAAGGSGLSYTF. The CDR3 DNA is TGTGCCAGCAGCGCAGCAGGGGGCTCCGGTCTTAGCTACACCTTC.

This clonotype was counted a few times. The V and J genes are TRBV2 and TRBJ2-7; 10 bases map to TRBD1. The CDR3 runs 16 residues. Looked up from germline, CDR1 is SNHLY and CDR2 is FYNNEI. The CDR3 protein is CASSEGIGQGDYEQYV. In DNA form, the CDR3 reads TGTGCCAGCAGCGAAGGAATCGGACAGGGGGACTACGAGCAGTACGTC.

The CDR3 loop reads CASRTGTGGLYTEAFF. For the CDR3, the DNA is TGTGCCAGCAGGACAGGGACAGGGGGCTTGTACACTGAAGCTTTCTTT. This sequence joins TRBV12-3 or TRBV12-4 and TRBJ1-1; 12 nucleotides agree with TRBD1. The length of the CDR3 is 16 residues. J was trimmed by 3 bases and V by 6 bases; bases with no gene match: 8.

The chain employs TRBV15 and TRBJ2-1, with D tentatively TRBD2 (5 bases). The V end lost 5 bases, the J end lost 4 bases, and 15 bases lay between the germline ends. CDR1 is LNHNV, CDR2 YYDKDF, per germline (reference sequence). The CDR3 extends over 15 amino acids. CDR3 coding DNA: TGTGCCACCAGCTATAGCGCGGTTGGGTACAATGAGCAGTTCTTC. Its translation is CATSYSAVGYNEQFF.

This clonotype has more than one count but fewer than ten. J is TRBJ2-7 and V is TRBV2; D is unresolved. CDR3 length: 11 amino acids. From germline, CDR1 is SNHLY and CDR2 FYNNEI. The V end lost 2 bases, the J end lost 5 bases, and 4 bases lay between the germline ends. The CDR3 bases are TGTGCCAGCAGTGAATGGGACGAGCAGTACGTC. It specifies CASSEWDEQYV.

The chain joins TRBV11-2 to TRBJ2-7; D remains ambiguous. The germline V gene encodes CDR1 SGHAT and CDR2 FQNNGV. V shed 0 bases and J shed 4 bases, with 7 bases lying between them. The length of the CDR3 is 13 residues. The chain's CDR3 is CASSLEFGYEQYF. CDR3 sequence (DNA): TGTGCCAGCAGCTTAGAGTTTGGTTACGAGCAGTACTTC.